The rows below give T cell receptor beta chains drawn from one sample of a study of blood T cell repertoires in COVID-19. Assay: immunoSEQ multiplex PCR; the TCRdb copy retains only in-frame clones and omits some. The top ten clones hold about 4.6% of a sample with 200,000 or so clones, roughly 80% of them seen once. Sequencing was done on a sample of PBMCs or T cells enriched from blood (not recorded which). These receptors all come from a woman between 50 and 59 years old who had been exposed to COVID-19. CDR3s include the opening cysteine and the closing phenylalanine or tryptophan. The D gene is left open where the match is weak. Size is stated for part of the rows, as once, few or many counts, or as a class when the clone is expanded.

V	D	size	J	DNA	CDR3
TRBV9	TRBD2	.	TRBJ2-1	TGTGCCAGCAGCGCTAATCCGACTAGCGGGGGTGACAATGAGCAGTTCTTC	CASSANPTSGGDNEQFF
TRBV29-1	.	.	TRBJ2-1	TGCAGCTCGTTCAGGTTCAATGAGCAGTTCTTC	CSSFRFNEQFF
TRBV19	.	.	TRBJ1-1	TGTGCCAGTAGTATATTCTATACAGGGGAAGCTTTCTTT	CASSIFYTGEAFF
TRBV5-4	.	.	TRBJ2-7	TGTGCCAGCAGCTTAGCTAACTACGAGCAGTACTTC	CASSLANYEQYF
TRBV3-1/TRBV3-2	.	.	TRBJ2-1	TGTGCCAGCAGCCAAGACAGGGGACCTTTGAATGAGCAGTTCTTC	CASSQDRGPLNEQFF
TRBV27	TRBD2	.	TRBJ2-2	TGTGCCAGCGGATTACAACTAGCGGGGGGGTCTGAGGAGCTGTTTTTT	CASGLQLAGGSEELFF
TRBV9	TRBD1	.	TRBJ1-1	TGTGCCAGCAGCGCCCGGGACAGGGGGACTGAAGCTTTCTTT	CASSARDRGTEAFF
TRBV7-8	TRBD1	.	TRBJ2-3	TGTGCCAGCAGCCCCGGGACAGGGGGAGATACGCAGTATTTT	CASSPGTGGDTQYF
TRBV29-1	TRBD1	.	TRBJ1-1	TGCAGCGCTTACAGGGGGCCCTCGACTGAAGCTTTCTTT	CSAYRGPSTEAFF
TRBV10-3	.	.	TRBJ2-1	TGTGCCATCAGTGAGGAGCTAGGGGTCTTTCGCTCCTACAATGAGCAGTTCTTC	CAISEELGVFRSYNEQFF
TRBV3-1/TRBV3-2	.	.	TRBJ2-3	TGTGCCAGCAGGAGACTCTTTAGCACAGATACGCAGTATTTT	CASRRLFSTDTQYF
TRBV13	TRBD1	.	TRBJ1-6	TGTGCCAGCAGTACTCCGGGACAGGGCAATTTCCAATCACCCCTCCACTTT	CASSTPGQGNFQSPLHF
TRBV28	.	.	TRBJ1-2	TGTGCCAGCAGACGACAGGTGGGGACCTATGGCTACACCTTC	CASRRQVGTYGYTF
TRBV7-8	.	.	TRBJ2-1	TGTGCCAGCAGCCCCTGGCGGGTAGGCAATGAGCAGTTCTTC	CASSPWRVGNEQFF
TRBV4-3	TRBD2	.	TRBJ2-1	TGCGCCAGCAGCCGGGGTGGCGGGGGGTGGCTGGATGAGCAGTTCTTC	CASSRGGGGWLDEQFF
TRBV6-5	.	few	TRBJ2-1	TGTGCCAGCAGTTCCCCTATGGAGGGCAATGAGCAGTTCTTC	CASSSPMEGNEQFF
TRBV6-5	.	.	TRBJ1-2	TGTGCCAGCAGTTCAGGGAACGGCTACACCTTC	CASSSGNGYTF
TRBV2	TRBD1	.	TRBJ2-7	TGTGCCAGCGGTAACGAGGGCTACGGACAGGGGGGAGGCGAGCAGTACTTC	CASGNEGYGQGGGEQYF
TRBV9	TRBD1	.	TRBJ2-1	TGTGCCAGCAGCTCGACATCCGGACAGGGCTGGAATGAGCAGTTCTTC	CASSSTSGQGWNEQFF
TRBV7-2	.	.	TRBJ1-1	TGTGCCAGCAGCCCTGACCTAGGATCGATCACTGAAGCTTTCTTT	CASSPDLGSITEAFF
TRBV18	.	.	TRBJ1-2	TGTGCCAGCTCACCACGAGCCAGCGGAAATGGCTACACCTTC	CASSPRASGNGYTF
TRBV9	.	.	TRBJ2-3	TGTGCCAGCAGCGTATTCGGAGGCGCAGATACGCAGTATTTT	CASSVFGGADTQYF
TRBV4-3	.	.	TRBJ1-3	TGCGCCAGCAGCCCCGCCTTGGGAGGGGACGGAAACACCATATATTTT	CASSPALGGDGNTIYF
TRBV2	TRBD1	.	TRBJ1-1	TGTGCCATCAGGACAGGGTTGAACACTGAAGCTTTCTTT	CAIRTGLNTEAFF
TRBV6-5	TRBD1	.	TRBJ1-6	TGTGCCAGCAGCTCCCTCCGGGACAGACACTTT	CASSSLRDRHF
TRBV27	.	few	TRBJ2-7	TGTGCCAGCAGTACTCCGGACAGCTACGAGCAGTACTTC	CASSTPDSYEQYF
TRBV19	TRBD1	few	TRBJ1-5	TGTGCCAGTAGTACCCGGGGACAGGGTAGCAATCAGCCCCAGCATTTT	CASSTRGQGSNQPQHF
TRBV6-1	TRBD2	.	TRBJ2-3	TGTGCCAGCAGTGCTAGTAGCGGGGGGGATACGCAGTATTTT	CASSASSGGDTQYF
TRBV5-4	.	.	TRBJ1-5	TGTGCCAGCAGCTTACAGGGAGTTGATCAGCCCCAGCATTTT	CASSLQGVDQPQHF
TRBV24-1	TRBD1	.	TRBJ1-2	TGTGCCACCAGTGAACCGGGACAGTCCTATGGCTACACCTTC	CATSEPGQSYGYTF
TRBV27	.	.	TRBJ2-5	TGTGCCAGCAGTTTATTGGGAGAAGAGACCCAGTACTTC	CASSLLGEETQYF
TRBV6-5	.	.	TRBJ1-3	TGTGCCAGCAACAACAGGGCCGGAAACACCATATATTTT	CASNNRAGNTIYF
TRBV20-1	TRBD2	few	TRBJ2-7	TGCAGTGCCACACTAGCGGGCGAGCAGTACTTC	CSATLAGEQYF
TRBV2	.	.	TRBJ2-6	TGTGCCAGCGGCTCCACTAGCTCTGGGGCCAACGTCCTGACTTTC	CASGSTSSGANVLTF
TRBV10-3	.	.	TRBJ2-7	TGTGCCATCAGTGACAACAGGGTCGAGCAGTACTTC	CAISDNRVEQYF
TRBV2	.	.	TRBJ1-1	TGTGCCAGCAGTGATAGCACCTGGGCGAGTGGGGAGGACACTGAAGCTTTCTTT	CASSDSTWASGEDTEAFF
TRBV6-1	.	.	TRBJ1-6	TGTGCCAGCAGTGAAGGTACGGGCAGCGGATCACCCCTCCACTTT	CASSEGTGSGSPLHF
TRBV2	TRBD1	many	TRBJ1-2	TGTGCCACCTGGGGGTCCAAAAATACGATCGCAGGGACAGATCTTAACTATGGCTACACCTTC	CATWGSKNTIAGTDLNYGYTF
TRBV2	.	.	TRBJ1-1	TGTGCCAGACTGGGTGTTGCACAGTTAAACACTGAAGCTTTCTTT	CARLGVAQLNTEAFF
TRBV5-1	TRBD2	.	TRBJ2-1	TGCGCCAGCAGCTTGGTGCTAGCGGGGAACAATGAGCAGTTCTTC	CASSLVLAGNNEQFF
TRBV7-4	.	.	TRBJ1-5	TGTGCCAGCACTCGAGTAGAACTATCTAGCAATCAGCCCCAGCATTTT	CASTRVELSSNQPQHF
TRBV12-3/TRBV12-4	.	.	TRBJ1-1	TGTGCCAGCAGTATGTCGGGCACTGAAGCTTTCTTT	CASSMSGTEAFF
TRBV28	.	few	TRBJ2-1	TGTGCCAGCAGTTTATGGACAGCTGAGCAGTTCTTC	CASSLWTAEQFF
TRBV7-9	TRBD1	.	TRBJ2-1	TGTGCCAGCAGCGCTTTCCCGGGACAGGTGCTTGAGCAGTTCTTC	CASSAFPGQVLEQFF
TRBV6-1	TRBD1	.	TRBJ1-6	TGTGCCAGCAGTCCAGGACAGGGAGGCTCACCCCTCCACTTT	CASSPGQGGSPLHF
TRBV18	.	many	TRBJ2-2	TGTGCCAGCTCTCCTGCGGGGCAGCGGGTGAACACCGGGGAGCTGTTTTTT	CASSPAGQRVNTGELFF
TRBV2	.	.	TRBJ2-2	TGTGCCAGCAGTGAACAGGGTGCGAACACCGGGGAGCTGTTTTTT	CASSEQGANTGELFF
TRBV15	.	.	TRBJ2-2	TGTGCCACCGGCACCCGGACAGCCTTGAACACCGGGGAGCTGTTTTTT	CATGTRTALNTGELFF
TRBV6-4	.	.	TRBJ2-2	TGTGCCAGCAGCCGTTCACAGGGTGCGAACACCGGGGAGCTGTTTTTT	CASSRSQGANTGELFF
TRBV21-1	.	.	TRBJ2-5	TGTGCCAGCCGGAGGCGACAAAGACGGGAGACCCAGTACTTC	CASRRRQRRETQYF
TRBV18	.	.	TRBJ1-2	TGTGCCAGCTCACCAGAACGGGTGAGATTCTATGGCTACACCTTC	CASSPERVRFYGYTF
TRBV5-4	.	few	TRBJ1-6	TGTGCCAGCAGCTTGCTAGATTCACCCCTCCACTTT	CASSLLDSPLHF
TRBV6-4	.	.	TRBJ1-1	TGTGCCAGCAGCAGAGACCCGGGGGGCACTGAAGCTTTCTTT	CASSRDPGGTEAFF
TRBV6-2/TRBV6-3	.	.	TRBJ2-2	TGTGCCAGCAGTTGGGTCGACAGGCTCACCGGGGAGCTGTTTTTT	CASSWVDRLTGELFF
TRBV7-2	.	.	TRBJ2-1	TGTGCCAGCAGCCCGGACAGAAGGAATGAGCAGTTCTTC	CASSPDRRNEQFF